The rows below give T cell receptor beta chains drawn from one sample of a study of T cells in localized non-small cell lung cancer. Libraries were prepared by immunoSEQ multiplex PCR; TCRdb keeps only in-frame clonotypes and omits some of them. The sample has under 70,000 clones, roughly 90% seen once. Sample: peripheral blood, taken before any cancer treatment. The receptor source for this set is a woman aged 40-75 years with stage I lung adenocarcinoma. CDR3s leave out the opening cysteine and the closing phenylalanine or tryptophan. The order of the fields is V gene, J gene, D gene, CDR3 protein. The D gene is left open where the match is weak.

v_gene: TRBV5-6; j_gene: TRBJ1-1; d_gene: NA; CDR3aa: ASTSRDLQAF
v_gene: TRBV6-5; j_gene: TRBJ1-5; d_gene: TRBD1; CDR3aa: ASSRTGSRNQPQH
v_gene: TRBV7-8; j_gene: TRBJ1-1; d_gene: NA; CDR3aa: ASSLEELTEAF
v_gene: TRBV6-5; j_gene: TRBJ1-2; d_gene: TRBD1; CDR3aa: ASSPDRLYGYT
v_gene: TRBV7-8; j_gene: TRBJ1-1; d_gene: TRBD1; CDR3aa: ASSLGRTGSGAF
v_gene: TRBV2; j_gene: TRBJ1-1; d_gene: NA; CDR3aa: ASSVETHGTAF
v_gene: TRBV5-8; j_gene: TRBJ2-3; d_gene: NA; CDR3aa: ASSSGTSSTDTQY
v_gene: TRBV11-3; j_gene: TRBJ1-3; d_gene: NA; CDR3aa: ASSPDRGNTIY
v_gene: TRBV4-2; j_gene: TRBJ1-1; d_gene: NA; CDR3aa: ASSQDFANTEAF
v_gene: TRBV7-6; j_gene: TRBJ1-5; d_gene: NA; CDR3aa: ASSWGPGDQPQH
v_gene: TRBV7-8; j_gene: TRBJ2-4; d_gene: TRBD1; CDR3aa: ASSRGQGAGNIQY
v_gene: TRBV20-1; j_gene: TRBJ2-7; d_gene: TRBD1; CDR3aa: SARQGAEQY
v_gene: TRBV10-2; j_gene: TRBJ2-3; d_gene: TRBD2; CDR3aa: ASRSGEEDGTDTQY
v_gene: TRBV5-4; j_gene: TRBJ1-1; d_gene: NA; CDR3aa: ASSLRDVVAEAF
v_gene: TRBV7-3; j_gene: TRBJ1-2; d_gene: NA; CDR3aa: ASSLIAGGFYGYT
v_gene: TRBV28; j_gene: TRBJ2-7; d_gene: NA; CDR3aa: ASRGGGSLGEQY
v_gene: TRBV15; j_gene: TRBJ2-3; d_gene: TRBD1; CDR3aa: ATQDRFTDTQY
v_gene: TRBV7-9; j_gene: TRBJ1-1; d_gene: TRBD1; CDR3aa: ASSLVGGASTEAF
v_gene: TRBV5-1; j_gene: TRBJ2-1; d_gene: TRBD2; CDR3aa: ASSLGGLGPYNEQF
v_gene: TRBV7-8; j_gene: TRBJ2-6; d_gene: TRBD2; CDR3aa: ASSFRLAGGSGANVLT
v_gene: TRBV7-2; j_gene: TRBJ1-5; d_gene: NA; CDR3aa: ASSSLGSNQPQH
v_gene: TRBV5-1; j_gene: TRBJ1-1; d_gene: TRBD1; CDR3aa: ASSLSGTGANTEAF
v_gene: TRBV11-3; j_gene: TRBJ2-3; d_gene: NA; CDR3aa: ASSQGLGDRDTDTQY
v_gene: TRBV5-4; j_gene: TRBJ1-1; d_gene: TRBD1; CDR3aa: ASSQGDSITEAF
v_gene: TRBV7-2; j_gene: TRBJ1-1; d_gene: NA; CDR3aa: ASRFLPQRRAVNTEAF
v_gene: TRBV19; j_gene: TRBJ2-1; d_gene: TRBD1; CDR3aa: ASSRDRVRGQF
v_gene: TRBV7-8; j_gene: TRBJ2-7; d_gene: NA; CDR3aa: ASSLGNSYEQY
v_gene: TRBV5-6; j_gene: TRBJ1-1; d_gene: NA; CDR3aa: ASSLISAEAF
v_gene: TRBV5-1; j_gene: TRBJ2-5; d_gene: TRBD2; CDR3aa: ASSLDGTSGYQETQY
v_gene: TRBV14; j_gene: TRBJ2-2; d_gene: NA; CDR3aa: ASSQDIGTGELF
v_gene: TRBV25-1; j_gene: TRBJ1-2; d_gene: TRBD1; CDR3aa: ASSEFRGGTRYT
v_gene: TRBV7-6; j_gene: NA; d_gene: NA; CDR3aa: ASSLAGGEQY
v_gene: TRBV27; j_gene: TRBJ2-3; d_gene: NA; CDR3aa: ASSLSNGGDTQY
v_gene: TRBV5-6; j_gene: TRBJ2-5; d_gene: NA; CDR3aa: ASSLPPAESSQY
v_gene: TRBV18; j_gene: TRBJ2-7; d_gene: TRBD1; CDR3aa: ASSPSGTVYEQY
v_gene: TRBV18; j_gene: TRBJ2-7; d_gene: NA; CDR3aa: ASSPLERGEQY
v_gene: TRBV30; j_gene: TRBJ1-2; d_gene: NA; CDR3aa: ARDIRYGYGYT
v_gene: TRBV2; j_gene: TRBJ2-7; d_gene: NA; CDR3aa: ASKEGGLEQY
v_gene: TRBV30; j_gene: TRBJ1-1; d_gene: NA; CDR3aa: AWSYRTEAF
v_gene: TRBV7-8; j_gene: TRBJ1-5; d_gene: TRBD1; CDR3aa: ASSPTGGGNQPQH
v_gene: TRBV5-5; j_gene: TRBJ2-1; d_gene: NA; CDR3aa: ASSSQGQAYNEQF
v_gene: TRBV5-1; j_gene: TRBJ1-1; d_gene: NA; CDR3aa: ASSSLQGNTEAF
v_gene: TRBV19; j_gene: TRBJ1-6; d_gene: NA; CDR3aa: ASSIDLRGMDNSPLH